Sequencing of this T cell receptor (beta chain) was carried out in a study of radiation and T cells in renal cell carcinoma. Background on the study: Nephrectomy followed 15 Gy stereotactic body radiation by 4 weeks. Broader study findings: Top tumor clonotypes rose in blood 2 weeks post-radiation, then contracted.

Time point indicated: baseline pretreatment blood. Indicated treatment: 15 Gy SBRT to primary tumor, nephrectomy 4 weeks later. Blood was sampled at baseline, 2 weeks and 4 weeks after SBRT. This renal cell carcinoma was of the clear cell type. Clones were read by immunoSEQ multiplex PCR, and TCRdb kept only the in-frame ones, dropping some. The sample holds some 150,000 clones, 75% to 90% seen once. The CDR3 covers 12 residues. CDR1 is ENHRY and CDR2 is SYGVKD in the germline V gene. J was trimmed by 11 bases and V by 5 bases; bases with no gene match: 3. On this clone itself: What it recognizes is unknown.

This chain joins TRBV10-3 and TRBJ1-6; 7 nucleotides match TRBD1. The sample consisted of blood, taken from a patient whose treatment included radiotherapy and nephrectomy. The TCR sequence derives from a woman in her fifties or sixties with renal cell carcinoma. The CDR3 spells CAISPQGTPLHF. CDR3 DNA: TGTGCCATCAGTCCACAGGGGACACCCCTCCACTTT.